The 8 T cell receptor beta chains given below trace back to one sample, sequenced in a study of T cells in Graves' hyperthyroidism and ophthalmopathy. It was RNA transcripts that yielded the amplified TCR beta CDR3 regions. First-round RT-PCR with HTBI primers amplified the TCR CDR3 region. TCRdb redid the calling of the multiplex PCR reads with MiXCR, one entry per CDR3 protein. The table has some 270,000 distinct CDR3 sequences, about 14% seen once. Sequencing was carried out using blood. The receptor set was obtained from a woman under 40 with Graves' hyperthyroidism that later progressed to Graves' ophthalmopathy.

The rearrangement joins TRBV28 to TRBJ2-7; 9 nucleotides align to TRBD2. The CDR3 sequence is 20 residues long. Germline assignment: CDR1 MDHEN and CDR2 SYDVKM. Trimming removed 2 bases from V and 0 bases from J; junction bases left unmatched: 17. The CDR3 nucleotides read TGTGCCAGCAGTTTACTCGGAGCGGGGACTAGCTTCTTGAGCTCCTACGAGCAGTACTTC. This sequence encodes CASSLLGAGTSFLSSYEQYF.

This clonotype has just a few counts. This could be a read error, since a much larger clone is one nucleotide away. In nucleotides, the CDR3 is TGTGCCAGCAGGCCCCGGACTAGCGGGTTTGACGGGCAGTACTTC. Protein product: CASRPRTSGFDGQYF. This chain connects TRBV6-1 to TRBJ2-7, with 11 bases that match TRBD2. The CDR3 length is 15 residues. V shed 6 bases, J shed 9 bases, and the junction held 13 bases outside the gene matches. Germline V CDR1 and CDR2: MNHNS, SASEGT.

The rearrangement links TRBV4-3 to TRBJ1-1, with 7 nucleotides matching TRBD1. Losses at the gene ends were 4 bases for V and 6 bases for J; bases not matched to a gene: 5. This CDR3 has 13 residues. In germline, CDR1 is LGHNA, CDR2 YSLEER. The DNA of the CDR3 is TGCGCCAGCAGCCCAACAGGGGAATCTGAAGCTTTCTTT. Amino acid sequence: CASSPTGESEAFF.

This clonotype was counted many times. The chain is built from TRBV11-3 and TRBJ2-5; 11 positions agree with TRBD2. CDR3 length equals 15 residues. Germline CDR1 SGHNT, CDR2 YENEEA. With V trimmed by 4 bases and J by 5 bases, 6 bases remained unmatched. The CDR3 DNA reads TGTGCCAGCAGCTACACTAGCGGGAGCGTGGAGACCCAGTACTTC. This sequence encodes CASSYTSGSVETQYF.

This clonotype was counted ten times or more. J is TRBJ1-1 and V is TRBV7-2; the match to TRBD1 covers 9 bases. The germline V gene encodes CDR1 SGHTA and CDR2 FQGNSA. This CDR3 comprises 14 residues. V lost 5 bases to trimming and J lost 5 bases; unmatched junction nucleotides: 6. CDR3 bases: TGTGCCAGCAGCGGAACAGGGGGCTGGACTGAAGCTTTCTTT. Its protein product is CASSGTGGWTEAFF.

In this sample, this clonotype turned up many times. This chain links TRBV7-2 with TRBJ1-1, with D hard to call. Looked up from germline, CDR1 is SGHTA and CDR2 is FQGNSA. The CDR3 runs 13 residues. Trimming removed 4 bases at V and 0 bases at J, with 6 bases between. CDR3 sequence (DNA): TGTGCCAGCAGCTCTGCTATGAACACTGAAGCTTTCTTT. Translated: CASSSAMNTEAFF.

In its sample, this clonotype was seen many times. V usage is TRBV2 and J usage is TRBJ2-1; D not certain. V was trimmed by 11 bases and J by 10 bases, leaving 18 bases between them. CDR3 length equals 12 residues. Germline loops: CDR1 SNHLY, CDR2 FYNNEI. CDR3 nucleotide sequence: TGTGCCGTTTGGGCCGCCCGTCAGGAGCAGTTCTTC. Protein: CAVWAARQEQFF.

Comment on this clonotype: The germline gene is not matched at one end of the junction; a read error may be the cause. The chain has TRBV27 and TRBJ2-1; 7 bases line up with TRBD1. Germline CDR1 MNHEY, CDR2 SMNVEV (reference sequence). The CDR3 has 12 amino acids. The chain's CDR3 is CASRDRVNGQFF. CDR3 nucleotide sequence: TGTGCCAGCAGAGACAGGGTCAATGGGCAGTTCTTC.